One sample yielded the 30 T cell receptor beta chains listed below, sequenced in a study of CD8+ T cells in alopecia areata. Reverse transcribed after extraction, RNA yielded cDNA as the sequencing template. Profiled with immunoSEQ multiplex PCR; TCRdb holds only in-frame clones, not every one. The table records 65,000 to 100,000 clones, about 51% of them present only once. Sequenced: NKG2D-high CD8+ T cells sorted from blood. These receptors were taken from a human donor with alopecia areata.

A few counts support this clone. The chain has TRBV13 and TRBJ2-2, with TRBD1 matching over 7 bases. Looked up from germline, CDR1 is PRHDT and CDR2 is FYEKMQ (reference sequence). The CDR3 spans 16 residues. Unmatched junction bases numbered 5, after V lost 0 bases and J lost 4 bases. The CDR3 DNA reads as TGTGCCAGCAGCTTAGGTGACAGGGCCTCCACCGGGGAGCTGTTTTTT. Residues: CASSLGDRASTGELFF.

This chain links TRBV11-2 with TRBJ2-3; 7 bases are a match to TRBD1. CDR1 and CDR2 (germline): SGHAT, FQNNGV. CDR3 length: 15 residues. V lost 0 bases to trimming and J lost 9 bases; unmatched junction nucleotides: 9. The CDR3 spells CASSLDWMTGITQYF. The CDR3 region has the DNA TGTGCCAGCAGCTTAGATTGGATGACAGGGATCACGCAGTATTTT.

This clone has a handful of counts. The chain couples TRBV29-1 to TRBJ2-3; D possibly corresponds to TRBD2 (6 bases). Trimming stripped 6 bases from V and 0 bases from J, with 28 bases between. The V gene's germline CDR1 is SQVTM and CDR2 ANQGSEA. The CDR3 spans 19 residues. The CDR3 nucleotides read TGCAGCGTCGGGAGTCTTACCACCACCCCCGATCCTAGCACAGATACGCAGTATTTT. It specifies CSVGSLTTTPDPSTDTQYF.

The chain recombines TRBV5-1 with TRBJ2-7; D ambiguous. Trimming stripped 6 bases from V and 2 bases from J, with 12 bases between. Germline CDR1 SGHRS, CDR2 YFSETQ. CDR3 size: 13 residues. The CDR3 here is CASNTKDTYEQYF. The CDR3 coding sequence is TGCGCCAGCAACACAAAAGATACCTACGAGCAGTACTTC.

This chain uses TRBV7-8 with TRBJ2-5; D possibly corresponds to TRBD1 (5 bases). This CDR3 region has 13 residues. Trimming cost V 2 bases and J 4 bases, with 8 bases left between them. Germline values: CDR1 SGHVS, CDR2 FQNEAQ. The CDR3 DNA is TGTGCCAGCAGCTTAAGGGGTCGAGAGACCCAGTACTTC. This translates into CASSLRGRETQYF.

The V and J genes are TRBV29-1 and TRBJ2-7; 8 bases fit TRBD1. The CDR3 is made up of 11 amino acids. V trimming: 7 bases; J trimming: 4 bases; junction bases outside the gene matches: 3. CDR1 is SQVTM and CDR2 is ANQGSEA in the germline V gene. Written as DNA, the CDR3 is TGCAGCGCGCAGGGGGCGTACGAGCAGTACTTC. Its translation is CSAQGAYEQYF.

This clone was picked up a small number of times. This rearrangement joins TRBV7-9 to TRBJ1-2; possible D gene TRBD1, 5 bases. Looked up from germline, CDR1 is SEHNR and CDR2 is FQNEAQ (reference sequence). Trimming took off 4 bases at V and 3 bases at J, with 15 bases between the two ends. This CDR3 is 15 amino acids long. The CDR3 loop reads CASSSTSGADYGYTF. DNA of the CDR3: TGTGCCAGCAGCTCTACTTCTGGGGCAGACTATGGCTACACCTTC.

This sequence joins TRBV29-1 and TRBJ2-1; 11 bases are a match to TRBD2. This CDR3 has 15 amino acids. CDR1 and CDR2 (germline): SQVTM, ANQGSEA. Unmatched junction bases numbered 7, after V lost 5 bases and J lost 4 bases. The DNA of the CDR3 is TGCAGCGTTACTGACGGGACTAGCGGATACAATGAGCAGTTCTTC. Translated: CSVTDGTSGYNEQFF.

The chain uses TRBV6-6 and TRBJ1-5; a possible D gene is TRBD1 (6 bases). This CDR3 spans 13 amino acids. V gave up 10 bases and J gave up 6 bases, with 16 bases separating them. Germline-derived CDR1 and CDR2 are MNHNY and SVGAGI (reference sequence). CDR3 sequence: CAISPRGTQPQHF. DNA for the CDR3: TGTGCCATCTCTCCCAGGGGTACTCAGCCCCAGCATTTT.

The chain uses TRBV30 and TRBJ2-7, with 7 bases fitting TRBD1. The CDR3 covers 13 residues. V dropped 0 bases and J dropped 4; count of bases not matched to a gene: 3. Germline CDR1 reads GTSNPN; CDR2 reads SVGIG (reference sequence). CDR3 amino acids: CAWSVQGSYEQYF. CDR3 nucleotides: TGTGCCTGGAGTGTACAGGGGTCGTACGAGCAGTACTTC.

This clone was observed a handful of times. This chain links TRBV27 with TRBJ1-5; D is unclear. Trimming left V 2 bases short and J 5 bases short, with 13 bases between. CDR1 and CDR2 from the germline V gene are MNHEY and SMNVEV (reference sequence). The CDR3 totals 15 residues. CDR3 amino acids: CASSLRGGNHQPQHF. The CDR3 nucleotides are TGTGCCAGCAGTTTACGAGGAGGTAATCATCAGCCCCAGCATTTT.

This clone was seen a few times. This rearrangement joins TRBV29-1 to TRBJ2-2; weak D call: TRBD1 (5 bases). This CDR3 comprises 14 residues. With 4 bases removed from V and 3 bases from J, the gap between germline ends came to 12 bases. From germline, CDR1 is SQVTM and CDR2 ANQGSEA. CDR3 in DNA: TGCAGCGTTGTCGAAGGGGTTGACACCGGGGAGCTGTTTTTT. This codes for CSVVEGVDTGELFF.

The genes are TRBV5-6 and TRBJ2-1, with 9 nucleotides matching TRBD1. The germline V gene has CDR1 SGHDT and CDR2 YYEEEE. J gave up 10 bases and V 4 bases, and 3 bases lay outside the gene matches. This CDR3 is 12 amino acids long. The CDR3 nucleotides are TGTGCCAGCAGCACCGGGACAGGGGAGCAGTTCTTC. It is translated as CASSTGTGEQFF.

This clone turned up a few times. The J gene is TRBJ2-5, the V gene TRBV30; a possible D gene is TRBD1 (5 bases). The DNA end is a closer match to TRBJ2-7, so the J assignment may be wrong. This CDR3 has 15 amino acids. Germline V gives CDR1 GTSNPN, CDR2 SVGIG (reference sequence). CDR3 in DNA: TGTGCCTGGAGTGATCCGTGGGCAGGGATGTACGAGCAGTACTTC. This encodes CAWSDPWAGMYEQYF.

The chain recombines TRBV30 with TRBJ2-7, with 7 bases matching TRBD1. V shed 5 bases, J shed 2 bases, and the junction held 6 bases outside the gene matches. This CDR3 spans 13 amino acids. Germline CDR1 and CDR2: GTSNPN and SVGIG (reference sequence). In DNA, the CDR3 is TGTGCCTGGGGTGGGACAGTGGCCTACGAGCAGTACTTC. This codes for CAWGGTVAYEQYF.

This chain joins TRBV27 and TRBJ1-5; D is uncertain. The CDR3 runs to 15 residues. CDR1 MNHEY and CDR2 SMNVEV come from the germline V gene (reference sequence). Trimming shortened V by 2 bases and J by 0 bases, and 8 bases separated the two germline ends. Here the CDR3 reads CASSLDALSNQPQHF. CDR3 nucleotides: TGTGCCAGCAGTTTAGATGCCCTTAGCAATCAGCCCCAGCATTTT.

The CDR3 DNA sequence: TGCGCCAGCAGCTTAGGGGACCCCAATCAGCCCCAGCATTTT. Residues: CASSLGDPNQPQHF. The gene calls are TRBV5-1 and TRBJ1-5; perhaps TRBD1 as D (5 bases). Trimming took 2 bases from V and 3 from J, leaving 9 bases between them. The CDR3 consists of 14 residues. CDR1 is SGHRS and CDR2 is YFSETQ in the germline V gene.

The chain recombines TRBV4-1 with TRBJ2-1; 10 nucleotides agree with TRBD2. Trimming at V came to 6 bases and at J to 6 bases, leaving 8 bases not matched to a gene. Per germline, CDR1 MGHRA and CDR2 YSYEKL. The CDR3 covers 15 residues. CDR3 sequence: CASRVASGSINEQFF. In DNA form, the CDR3 reads TGCGCCAGCAGAGTGGCTAGCGGGAGTATCAATGAGCAGTTCTTC.

This clone was detected a few times. V usage is TRBV11-2 and J usage is TRBJ2-5; D not resolved. Germline V gene data show CDR1 as SGHAT and CDR2 as FQNNGV. V lost 3 bases to trimming and J lost 2 bases, with 16 bases between them. CDR3 size: 16 residues. The CDR3 bases are TGTGCCAGCAGCTTTCGGTTCGGGTCTCAACAAGAGACCCAGTACTTC. Residues: CASSFRFGSQQETQYF.

Remarks on this clone: The conserved final phenylalanine or tryptophan is absent from the CDR3, which likely points to a read error. The DNA is left out, because the CDR3 cannot be placed on it with certainty; the CDR3 is given as TCRdb lists it. The V and J genes are TRBV7-9 and TRBJ2-7; TRBD2 is the table's D call, not checked against the DNA. Germline-derived CDR1 and CDR2 are SEHNR and FQNEAQ (reference sequence). The CDR3 has 10 amino acids, counting both end residues. The CDR3 loop is CALLPIGEDS.

J is TRBJ2-4 and V is TRBV7-9, with D perhaps TRBD1 (6 bases). V was trimmed by 5 bases and J by 7 bases, leaving 21 bases between them. CDR1 and CDR2 (germline): SEHNR, FQNEAQ (reference sequence). CDR3 size: 16 residues. In DNA form, the CDR3 reads TGTGCCAGCAGCGCGAATCTCGGGACACTGCGGAACATTCAGTACTTC. This translates into CASSANLGTLRNIQYF.

This clone appeared a single time. This chain connects TRBV2 to TRBJ1-5; D is unclear. The V and J ends lost 3 bases and 0 bases respectively, with 9 bases between them. Germline loops: CDR1 SNHLY, CDR2 FYNNEI. The CDR3 has 15 amino acids. The CDR3 is CASSDFDYSNQPQHF. The CDR3, as DNA: TGTGCCAGCAGTGATTTCGACTATAGCAATCAGCCCCAGCATTTT.

This clone was seen more than once but under ten times. CDR3 loop: CASSFGTGDEQYF. The CDR3 bases are TGTGCCAGCAGCTTCGGGACAGGGGACGAGCAGTACTTC. V usage is TRBV21-1 and J usage is TRBJ2-7; TRBD1 is the table's D call, not checked against the DNA. TRBV21-1 is an annotated pseudogene. CDR3 size: 13 residues.

The chain carries TRBV11-2 and TRBJ2-7, with 7 bases lining up with TRBD2. CDR3 size: 13 residues. Looked up from germline, CDR1 is SGHAT and CDR2 is FQNNGV. J lost 7 bases, V lost 2 bases, and 5 bases had no gene match. Written as DNA, the CDR3 is TGTGCCAGCAGCTTATTGTCTAGCGGAGAGCAGTACTTC. The encoded protein is CASSLLSSGEQYF.

The J gene is TRBJ2-4, the V gene TRBV13, with D perhaps TRBD2 (6 bases). Germline V lookup: CDR1 PRHDT, CDR2 FYEKMQ (reference sequence). This CDR3 is 16 amino acids long. Trimming shortened V by 5 bases and J by 6 bases, and 20 bases separated the two germline ends. The CDR3 region is CASSGEVRGRGNIQYF. CDR3 coding DNA: TGTGCCAGCAGCGGAGAGGTGCGGGGACGGGGAAACATTCAGTACTTC.

V and J are TRBV2 and TRBJ2-1; D may be TRBD2 (5 bases). This CDR3 is 13 amino acids long. CDR1 and CDR2 (germline): SNHLY, FYNNEI. The V and J ends lost 7 bases and 10 bases respectively, with 17 bases between them. The CDR3 region is CASTEGLNWEQFF. In DNA form, the CDR3 reads TGTGCCAGCACAGAAGGACTCAATTGGGAGCAGTTCTTC.

In its sample, this clone was seen a few times. The chain combines TRBV29-1 with TRBJ2-7, with 8 bases fitting TRBD1. J was trimmed by 3 bases and V by 6 bases; bases with no gene match: 7. Germline CDR1 SQVTM, CDR2 ANQGSEA. The CDR3 length is 13 residues. The DNA of the CDR3 is TGCAGCGTGACCGGGACAGGAGGCTACGAGCAGTACTTC. This gives the protein CSVTGTGGYEQYF.

This chain connects TRBV27 to TRBJ1-5; TRBD1 is a possible D gene (6 bases). This CDR3 contains 12 residues. The germline CDR1 and CDR2 sequences are MNHEY and SMNVEV (reference sequence). V dropped 5 bases and J dropped 9 bases, with 11 bases sitting between them. The CDR3 region is CASSEGGWPQHF. CDR3 nucleotides: TGTGCCAGCAGTGAGGGGGGATGGCCCCAGCATTTT.

V gene TRBV27 combines with J gene TRBJ2-7; D is possibly TRBD2 (5 bases). V was pared by 6 bases and J by 5 bases, with 11 bases between. The CDR3 totals 12 residues. Germline CDR1 MNHEY, CDR2 SMNVEV (reference sequence). CDR3 sequence reads: CASSRGFHEQYF. The DNA for the CDR3 is TGTGCCAGCAGCCGAGGGTTCCACGAGCAGTACTTC.

This clone has only a few counts. The chain has TRBV29-1 and TRBJ1-1; D is ambiguous. The CDR3 runs to 13 residues. Between the trimmed V and J ends, which lost 2 bases and 0 bases, there was a span of 7 bases. The germline V gene encodes CDR1 SQVTM and CDR2 ANQGSEA. CDR3 loop: CSVENGMNTEAFF. CDR3 sequence (DNA): TGCAGCGTTGAAAACGGTATGAACACTGAAGCTTTCTTT.